One and the same sample provided the 18 T cell receptor beta chains below, sequenced in a study of cytomegalovirus exposure and HLA in healthy donors. 60 Vbeta and 13 Jbeta primers were used in PCR. TCRdb's table, derived via immunoSEQ multiplex PCR, lists solely in-frame clones and lacks some. Of 160,000 or so clones in the sample, about 80% were seen once. Sequencing input: PBMCs. The receptors derive from a middle-aged man in good health and CMV-seropositive.

The chain recombines TRBV7-2 with TRBJ2-2; perhaps TRBD2 as D (6 bases). The CDR3 sequence is 15 residues long. Per germline, CDR1 SGHTA and CDR2 FQGNSA. Trimming pared 2 bases from V and 7 bases from J, leaving 14 bases between. CDR3 in DNA: TGTGCCAGCAGCTTATACACGACGGGGGTCGGGGAGCTGTTTTTT. Translation gives CASSLYTTGVGELFF.

The V call is TRBV19, the J call TRBJ2-2, with TRBD1 identical over 9 bases. This CDR3 has 16 residues. Looked up from germline, CDR1 is LNHDA and CDR2 is SQIVND (reference sequence). Trimming at V came to 6 bases and at J to 5 bases, leaving 10 bases not matched to a gene. CDR3 residues: CASRKKRTGETGELFF. For the CDR3, the DNA is TGTGCCAGTAGGAAAAAACGGACAGGGGAGACCGGGGAGCTGTTTTTT.

CDR3 DNA sequence: TGTGCCAGTAGTATAGATCAGGGGCAAGCTTTCTTT. This codes for CASSIDQGQAFF. This chain joins TRBV19 and TRBJ1-1; tentative D call: TRBD1 (6 bases). This CDR3 is 12 amino acids long. CDR1 and CDR2 from the germline V gene are LNHDA and SQIVND (reference sequence). V gave up 0 bases and J gave up 9 bases, with 8 bases separating them.

Only a few counts were recorded for this clone. The gene calls are TRBV5-1 and TRBJ1-1; D ambiguous. CDR1 SGHRS and CDR2 YFSETQ come from the germline V gene. The CDR3 is made up of 12 amino acids. V gave up 0 bases and J gave up 4 bases, with 4 bases separating them. The CDR3 DNA reads as TGCGCCAGCAGCTTGGTAGCCACTGAAGCTTTCTTT. It yields the protein CASSLVATEAFF.

The chain uses TRBV9 and TRBJ1-6, with 7 bases that match TRBD1. Germline loops: CDR1 SGDLS, CDR2 YYNGEE. The J segment lost 8 bases and the V segment lost 3 bases, leaving 8 bases of the junction unmatched. There are 15 residues in the CDR3. CDR3 sequence (DNA): TGTGCCAGCAGCGGGGGGACAGACGTATATTCACCCCTCCACTTT. Its protein is CASSGGTDVYSPLHF.

The rearrangement uses TRBV10-3 and TRBJ2-3; TRBD2 matches at 11 bases. V shed 6 bases, J shed 2 bases, and the junction held 13 bases outside the gene matches. The CDR3 is 18 residues long. Looked up from germline, CDR1 is ENHRY and CDR2 is SYGVKD. The CDR3 region has the DNA TGTGCCATCAGGGGAAAAAACGGGACTAGCGGTGACACAGATACGCAGTATTTT. This gives the protein CAIRGKNGTSGDTDTQYF.

This clone was seen once. This chain joins TRBV5-1 and TRBJ2-6; D not resolved. This CDR3 has 15 residues. Trimming stripped 4 bases from V and 0 bases from J, with 8 bases between. Germline V lookup: CDR1 SGHRS, CDR2 YFSETQ. In nucleotides, the CDR3 is TGCGCCAGCAGCCTGGACGGCTCTGGGGCCAACGTCCTGACTTTC. Encoded protein: CASSLDGSGANVLTF. Full variable domain (missing parts from reference TRBV5-1 and TRBJ2-6): KAGVTQTPRYLIKTRGQQVTLSCSPISGHRSVSWYQQTPGQGLQFLFEYFSETQRNKGNFPGRFSGRQFSNSRSEMNVSTLELGDSALYLCASSLDGSGANVLTFGAGSRLTVL.

The chain is built from TRBV6-6 and TRBJ2-7, with D possibly being TRBD1 (5 bases). Trimming stripped 6 bases from V and 7 bases from J, with 19 bases between. The length of the CDR3 is 14 residues. Germline CDR1 MNHNY, CDR2 SVGAGI (reference sequence). CDR3 bases: TGTGCCAGCAGCAAACCCCAGGGAAAAGGGGAGCAGTACTTC. Residues: CASSKPQGKGEQYF.

This chain uses TRBV2 with TRBJ2-3, with D perhaps TRBD2 (6 bases). This CDR3 is built from 15 residues. V lost 0 bases and J lost 4, with 11 bases in between. Germline V gene sequence: CDR1 SNHLY, CDR2 FYNNEI. CDR3 in DNA: TGTGCCAGCAGTGAAGCATTGGAGGGGTCAGATACGCAGTATTTT. Amino acids: CASSEALEGSDTQYF.

The chain recombines TRBV28 with TRBJ1-6; unclear D gene. Trimming took 6 bases from V and 7 from J, leaving 16 bases between them. The V gene's germline CDR1 is MDHEN and CDR2 SYDVKM. This CDR3 has 15 amino acids. CDR3 DNA sequence: TGTGCCAGCAGCCTGACGTCCGGGTCAAATTCACCCCTCCACTTT. Translated: CASSLTSGSNSPLHF.

The chain employs TRBV29-1 and TRBJ1-1; perhaps TRBD1 as D (5 bases). CDR1 SQVTM and CDR2 ANQGSEA come from the germline V gene. This CDR3 region has 13 residues. V gave up 4 bases and J gave up 4 bases, with 13 bases separating them. The CDR3 region has the DNA TGCAGCGTTGTACGGGGAGGGGTCACTGAAGCTTTCTTT. Encoded protein: CSVVRGGVTEAFF.

V is TRBV11-2 and J is TRBJ1-6, with 7 bases identical to TRBD1. The length of the CDR3 is 14 residues. Germline V gene lookup returns CDR1 SGHAT and CDR2 FQNNGV. With V trimmed by 4 bases and J by 7 bases, 4 bases remained unmatched. CDR3 bases: TGTGCCAGCAGCTCCGGGACAGCCAATTCACCCCTCCACTTT. As protein: CASSSGTANSPLHF.

The chain carries TRBV19 and TRBJ1-4, with 10 bases identical to TRBD1. V lost 4 bases to trimming and J lost 1 base; unmatched junction nucleotides: 3. The CDR3 runs to 16 residues. CDR1 LNHDA and CDR2 SQIVND come from the germline V gene (reference sequence). The CDR3 reads CASSKDRGRTNEKLFF. The CDR3 DNA sequence: TGTGCCAGTAGTAAAGACAGGGGGCGAACTAATGAAAAACTGTTTTTT.

This chain joins TRBV11-3 and TRBJ2-7; the match to TRBD1 covers 7 bases. The trim removed 5 bases at V and 2 bases at J, leaving 9 bases unmatched. The CDR3 has 15 amino acids. Germline CDR1 SGHNT, CDR2 YENEEA. CDR3: CASSPGQPGAYEQYF. CDR3 sequence (DNA): TGTGCCAGCAGCCCGGGACAGCCGGGCGCCTACGAGCAGTACTTC.

The chain uses TRBV7-9 and TRBJ2-1, with D possibly matching TRBD2 (6 bases). The CDR3 covers 14 residues. Germline V gene sequence: CDR1 SEHNR, CDR2 FQNEAQ (reference sequence). Trimming pared 5 bases from V and 6 bases from J, leaving 14 bases between. In DNA, the CDR3 is TGTGCCAGCAGCCCCAGCCCCGGGGGCAATGAGCAGTTCTTC. This sequence encodes CASSPSPGGNEQFF.

The rearrangement uses TRBV13 and TRBJ2-1; 11 nucleotides agree with TRBD2. Germline CDR1 and CDR2: PRHDT and FYEKMQ (reference sequence). The CDR3 loop spans 16 amino acids. The V segment lost 4 bases and the J segment 3 bases; nucleotides outside the gene matches: 5. The CDR3 DNA sequence: TGTGCCAGCAGCTGGCTAGCGGGGGGAGGCTACAATGAGCAGTTCTTC. It is translated as CASSWLAGGGYNEQFF.

The chain couples TRBV18 to TRBJ1-6; a weak D match, TRBD1 (5 bases). CDR1 and CDR2 (germline): KGHSH, LQKENI. Trimming left V 2 bases short and J 7 bases short, with 12 bases between. This CDR3 comprises 15 residues. The CDR3 DNA is TGTGCCAGCTCACCAAGCGGGACTGGCAATTCACCCCTCCACTTT. Translation: CASSPSGTGNSPLHF.

The chain has TRBV11-2 and TRBJ1-4; D unclear. From germline, CDR1 is SGHAT and CDR2 FQNNGV. Between the trimmed V and J ends, which lost 6 bases and 3 bases, there was a span of 14 bases. The CDR3 runs to 15 residues. Written as DNA, the CDR3 is TGTGCCAGCAGTTACTCCGGTCTACCTAATGAAAAACTGTTTTTT. It specifies CASSYSGLPNEKLFF.